This T cell receptor (beta chain) was retrieved from a study of CXCR3-negative and CXCR3-positive naive CD8 T cells. The authors gated naive CD8+ T cells as CD45RO-CCR7+CD27+CD95-. Germline lookup yields CDR1 MNHEY and CDR2 SVGEGT. The CDR3 totals 15 residues. UMI-tagged TRB cDNA libraries were built via 5' RACE. From its re-call of the 5' RACE reads, TCRdb lists each CDR3 protein once, without DNA. The repertoire shows 20,000 to 30,000 distinct CDR3 sequences; the top ten hold about 4%. Sequenced material: naive CXCR3- CD8+ T cells from blood. The sample's subset: CD45RO-CCR7+CD27+CD95- naive CD8+ T cells lacking CXCR3 (TNR3-). The TCR originated in a human donor in good health. Some clones in this sample may be carry-over from other donors' samples. V and J are TRBV6-2 or TRBV6-3 and TRBJ2-7; TCRdb returns TRBD2, unconfirmable since there is no DNA. The CDR3: CASSYVLDGGLKQYF.